The 17 T cell receptor beta chains below come from one sample, sequenced in a study of cytomegalovirus exposure and HLA in healthy donors. In the PCR, 60 Vbeta and 13 Jbeta primers were used. TCRdb's copy holds only in-frame clones and misses some; the assay was immunoSEQ multiplex PCR. Of fewer than 250,000 clones listed, 60% to 80% were seen once; the top ten hold 2.1%. Material for sequencing was PBMCs. The source is a woman aged 25 to 39 in good health and CMV-seropositive.

The rearrangement uses TRBV6-1 and TRBJ2-3; the match to TRBD1 covers 10 bases. The CDR3 extends over 16 amino acids. V trimming: 2 bases; J trimming: 3 bases; junction bases outside the gene matches: 5. Germline-derived CDR1 and CDR2 are MNHNS and SASEGT. As DNA, the CDR3 is TGTGCCAGCAGTGAATTTGACAGGGGGCGGACAGATACGCAGTATTTT. Its translation: CASSEFDRGRTDTQYF.

The chain couples TRBV5-1 to TRBJ2-7, with 8 bases identical to TRBD1. The V gene end was trimmed by 0 bases and the J gene end by 3 bases; junction bases not matched to a gene: 8. The germline CDR1 and CDR2 sequences are SGHRS and YFSETQ. The CDR3 is 16 amino acids. The chain's CDR3 is CASSLGGTGENYEQYF. In nucleotides, the CDR3 is TGCGCCAGCAGCTTGGGGGGGACAGGAGAGAACTACGAGCAGTACTTC.

This chain uses TRBV2 with TRBJ1-6, with TRBD1 as a possible D gene (6 bases). This CDR3 region has 16 residues. V was clipped by 7 bases and J by 0 bases, with 13 bases between them. Germline assignment: CDR1 SNHLY and CDR2 FYNNEI. The CDR3 reads CASNRQDLSYNSPLHF. CDR3 DNA sequence: TGTGCCAGCAACAGACAGGACCTCTCCTATAATTCACCCCTCCACTTT. The entire variable domain, with the rest obtained from reference TRBV2 and TRBJ1-6, is as follows: EPEVTQTPSHQVTQMGQEVILRCVPISNHLYFYWYRQILGQKVEFLVSFYNNEISEKSEIFDDQFSVERPDGSNFTLKIRSTKLEDSAMYFCASNRQDLSYNSPLHFGNGTRLTVT.

The rearrangement joins TRBV5-1 to TRBJ2-5; D gene unclear. The germline V gene encodes CDR1 SGHRS and CDR2 YFSETQ. V shed 0 bases and J shed 4 bases, with 10 bases lying between them. The CDR3 consists of 14 residues. The CDR3: CASSLGQPRETQYF. The CDR3 coding sequence is TGCGCCAGCAGCTTGGGGCAACCCCGAGAGACCCAGTACTTC. Full variable domain (outside the CDR3, taken from reference TRBV5-1 and TRBJ2-5): KAGVTQTPRYLIKTRGQQVTLSCSPISGHRSVSWYQQTPGQGLQFLFEYFSETQRNKGNFPGRFSGRQFSNSRSEMNVSTLELGDSALYLCASSLGQPRETQYFGPGTRLLVL.

The genes are TRBV18 and TRBJ1-3; 9 bases are shared with TRBD1. Trimming took 0 bases from V and 3 from J; bases not matched to a gene: 3. Germline CDR1 and CDR2: KGHSH and LQKENI. This CDR3 spans 16 amino acids. Here the CDR3 DNA reads TGTGCCAGCTCACCACCTAACAGGGGGCATGGAAACACCATATATTTT. This translates into CASSPPNRGHGNTIYF.

V gene TRBV12-5 combines with J gene TRBJ2-3; no clear D gene. With 2 bases removed from V and 3 bases from J, the gap between germline ends came to 6 bases. CDR1 is LGHNT, CDR2 FRNRAP, per germline. CDR3 length equals 13 residues. The CDR3 here is CASGLWATDTQYF. CDR3 nucleotide sequence: TGTGCTAGTGGTTTGTGGGCGACAGATACGCAGTATTTT.

This clone has more than one count but fewer than ten. The V and J genes are TRBV28 and TRBJ2-7, with D perhaps TRBD1 (7 bases). V was trimmed by 5 bases and J by 4 bases, leaving 18 bases between them. This CDR3 spans 15 amino acids. Germline CDR1 and CDR2: MDHEN and SYDVKM. The CDR3 sequence: CASSATGRHPYEQYF. In nucleotides, the CDR3 is TGTGCCAGCAGTGCGACAGGGAGGCACCCTTACGAGCAGTACTTC.

The chain couples TRBV5-1 to TRBJ2-1, with TRBD2 matching 15 bases. V lost 4 bases, J lost 6 bases, and 8 bases stayed unmatched. CDR1 is SGHRS and CDR2 is YFSETQ in the germline V gene. CDR3 length: 17 residues. CDR3 DNA: TGCGCCAGCAGCCGGACTAGCGGGAGGGCCGTTTTCAATGAGCAGTTCTTC. Translated, it gives CASSRTSGRAVFNEQFF.

This clone was observed once. The chain couples TRBV28 to TRBJ2-1; 9 bases fit TRBD1. CDR1 is MDHEN and CDR2 is SYDVKM in the germline V gene. The CDR3 contains 17 residues. V was pared by 6 bases and J by 3 bases, with 12 bases of the junction left unmatched. CDR3 nucleotide sequence: TGTGCCAGCAGCTATACCACCGGGACAGGGAACTACAATGAGCAGTTCTTC. Protein: CASSYTTGTGNYNEQFF. The variable domain in full, completed from reference TRBV28 and TRBJ2-1, reads DVKVTQSSRYLVKRTGEKVFLECVQDMDHENMFWYRQDPGLGLRLIYFSYDVKMKEKGDIPEGYSVSREKKERFSLILESASTNQTSMYLCASSYTTGTGNYNEQFFGPGTRLTVL.

The chain links TRBV27 to TRBJ2-7; 14 nucleotides agree with TRBD2. Germline trimming cut 4 bases from V and 3 bases from J; bases unmatched to any gene: 23. Germline assignment: CDR1 MNHEY and CDR2 SMNVEV (reference sequence). This CDR3 region has 22 residues. DNA of the CDR3: TGTGCCAGCAGTTCACATTCCATGGGACTAGCGGGAGTAAGCGGAGGGGGCTACGAGCAGTACTTC. Translated, it gives CASSSHSMGLAGVSGGGYEQYF.

This clone was observed once. The V gene is TRBV7-2, the J gene TRBJ2-5; 11 bases match TRBD2. This CDR3 has 16 amino acids. The ends lost 1 base at V and 4 bases at J; junction bases unmatched: 5. Per germline, CDR1 SGHTA and CDR2 FQGNSA. The CDR3 loop reads CASSLGLTSGAETQYF. The CDR3 coding sequence is TGTGCCAGCAGCTTAGGTTTGACTAGCGGGGCAGAGACCCAGTACTTC.

The chain links TRBV30 to TRBJ2-5, with 7 bases aligning to TRBD2. CDR1 is GTSNPN, CDR2 SVGIG, per germline (reference sequence). The V and J ends lost 2 bases and 5 bases, in that order; junction bases with no gene match: 11. The CDR3 spans 15 residues. This chain's CDR3 is CAWSFAGVFTETQYF. The CDR3 nucleotides read TGTGCCTGGAGTTTTGCGGGGGTTTTCACGGAGACCCAGTACTTC.

J is TRBJ1-1 and V is TRBV4-1; D is unresolved. The CDR3 contains 14 residues. V was cut by 3 bases and J by 4 bases, with 12 bases left in between. The germline gives CDR1 MGHRA, CDR2 YSYEKL. CDR3 in amino acids: CASSQADRGTEAFF. In DNA form, the CDR3 reads TGCGCCAGCAGCCAGGCCGACCGAGGCACTGAAGCTTTCTTT.

The V gene is TRBV5-6, the J gene TRBJ2-2; perhaps TRBD2 as D (5 bases). The germline gives CDR1 SGHDT, CDR2 YYEEEE. V was shortened by 4 bases and J by 5 bases, with 15 bases between the two germline ends. This CDR3 is built from 15 residues. The CDR3 DNA is TGTGCCAGCAGCCCCGGGATGCCCGGAACCGGGGAGCTGTTTTTT. Protein: CASSPGMPGTGELFF.

This sequence joins TRBV6-5 and TRBJ2-4, with D tentatively TRBD2 (5 bases). Germline V gene sequence: CDR1 MNHEY, CDR2 SVGAGI. V lost 6 bases, J lost 3 bases, and 9 bases lay in between. This CDR3 has 13 amino acids. For the CDR3, the DNA is TGTGCCAGCAGAAGTGGAGGCAAAAACATTCAGTACTTC. It codes for CASRSGGKNIQYF.

This chain joins TRBV19 and TRBJ1-5; TRBD1 is a possible D gene (5 bases). The V gene's germline CDR1 is LNHDA and CDR2 SQIVND (reference sequence). The ends were cut back, 6 bases at V and 4 bases at J, with 10 bases in the middle. The CDR3 totals 13 residues. CDR3 nucleotides: TGTGCCAGTAGGACAGAAATGAATCAGCCCCAGCATTTT. It translates to CASRTEMNQPQHF.

V and J are TRBV6-1 and TRBJ2-7; 8 positions match TRBD2. V lost 8 bases and J lost 6; bases outside the gene matches: 15. The CDR3 runs to 15 residues. Germline loops: CDR1 MNHNS, CDR2 SASEGT. The CDR3 here is CASSALSGALSEQYF. In DNA, the CDR3 is TGTGCCAGCTCGGCCCTTAGCGGGGCATTGAGCGAGCAGTACTTC.